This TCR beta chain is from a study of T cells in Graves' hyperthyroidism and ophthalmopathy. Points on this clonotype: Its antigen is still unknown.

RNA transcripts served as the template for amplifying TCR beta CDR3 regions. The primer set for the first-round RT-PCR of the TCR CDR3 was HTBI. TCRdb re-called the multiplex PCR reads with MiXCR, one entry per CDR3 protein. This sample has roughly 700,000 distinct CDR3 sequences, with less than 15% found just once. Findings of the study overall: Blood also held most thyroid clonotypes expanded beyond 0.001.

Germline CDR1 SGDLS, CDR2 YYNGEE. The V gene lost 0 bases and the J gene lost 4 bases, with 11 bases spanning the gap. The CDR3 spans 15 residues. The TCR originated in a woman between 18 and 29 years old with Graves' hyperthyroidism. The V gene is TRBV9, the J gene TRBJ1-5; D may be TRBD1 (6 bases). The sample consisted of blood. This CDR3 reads CASSVGGAANQPQHF. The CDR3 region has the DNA TGTGCCAGCAGCGTAGGGGGGGCTGCGAATCAGCCCCAGCATTTT. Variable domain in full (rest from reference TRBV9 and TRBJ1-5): DSGVTQTPKHLITATGQRVTLRCSPRSGDLSVYWYQQSLDQGLQFLIQYYNGEERAKGNILERFSAQQFPDLHSELNLSSLELGDSALYFCASSVGGAANQPQHFGDGTRLSIL.